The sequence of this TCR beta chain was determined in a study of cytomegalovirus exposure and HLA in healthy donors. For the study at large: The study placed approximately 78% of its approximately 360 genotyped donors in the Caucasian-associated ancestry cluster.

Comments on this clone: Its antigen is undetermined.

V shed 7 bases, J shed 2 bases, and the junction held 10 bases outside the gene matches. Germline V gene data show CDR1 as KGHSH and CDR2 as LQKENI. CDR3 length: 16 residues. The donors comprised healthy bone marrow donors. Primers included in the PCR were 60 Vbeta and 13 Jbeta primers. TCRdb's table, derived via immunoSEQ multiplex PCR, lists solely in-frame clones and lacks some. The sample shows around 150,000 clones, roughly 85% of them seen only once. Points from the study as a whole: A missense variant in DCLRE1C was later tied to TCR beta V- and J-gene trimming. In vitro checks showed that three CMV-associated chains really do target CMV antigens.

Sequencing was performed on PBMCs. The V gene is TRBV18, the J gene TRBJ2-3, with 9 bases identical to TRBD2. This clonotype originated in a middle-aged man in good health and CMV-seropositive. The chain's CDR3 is CASFGWREGNTDTQYF. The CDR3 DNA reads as TGTGCCAGCTTCGGGTGGCGGGAGGGGAACACAGATACGCAGTATTTT.